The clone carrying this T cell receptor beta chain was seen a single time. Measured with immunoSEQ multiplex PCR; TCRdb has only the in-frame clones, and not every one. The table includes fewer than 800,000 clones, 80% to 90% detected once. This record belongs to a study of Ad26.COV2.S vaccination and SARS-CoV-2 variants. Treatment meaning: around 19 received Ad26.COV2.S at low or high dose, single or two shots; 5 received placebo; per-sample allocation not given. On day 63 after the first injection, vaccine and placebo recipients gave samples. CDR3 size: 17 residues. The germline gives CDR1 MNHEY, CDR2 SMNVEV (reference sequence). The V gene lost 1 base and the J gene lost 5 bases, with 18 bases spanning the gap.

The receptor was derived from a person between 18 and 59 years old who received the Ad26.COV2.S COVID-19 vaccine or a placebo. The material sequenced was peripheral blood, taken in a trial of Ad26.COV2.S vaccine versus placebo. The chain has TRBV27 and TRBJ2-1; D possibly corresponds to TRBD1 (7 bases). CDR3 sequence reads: CASSLFAHDREDNEQFF. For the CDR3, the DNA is TGTGCCAGCAGTTTATTCGCCCATGACAGGGAGGACAATGAGCAGTTCTTC.